This TCR beta chain was profiled in a study of technical replicates of blood from a few donors. Profiling relied on immunoSEQ multiplex PCR, and the TCRdb table lists in-frame clones only, not all of them. The sample contains around 74,000 clones, 86% of which appear only once. Germline V gene data show CDR1 as MNHNS and CDR2 as SASEGT. Trimming removed 6 bases from V and 7 bases from J; junction bases left unmatched: 8. CDR3 size: 13 residues. This clone showed up just once. Other DNA sequences in this specimen translate into the identical CDR3. Sequencing was carried out using PBMCs. The origin of this receptor is a human donor in good health. Some clones in this sample may be carry-over from other donors' samples. This sequence joins TRBV6-1 and TRBJ1-2; 7 bases are a match to TRBD1. The CDR3 DNA reads TGTGCCAGCAGGAGCGACAGGGCTCGTGGCTACACCTTC. This translates into CASRSDRARGYTF.